The clone carrying this T cell receptor beta chain was detected only once. These data originate in a study of blood T cell repertoires in COVID-19. Generated by immunoSEQ multiplex PCR, the TCRdb table keeps only in-frame clones and is missing some. The sample carries about 120,000 clones, roughly 83% recorded once. This CDR3 is 15 amino acids long. Germline CDR1 and CDR2: MNHNS and SASEGT. V was clipped by 2 bases and J by 4 bases; unmatched bases: 4. The sequence was obtained from a man aged 25 to 40 with acute or convalescent COVID-19. The specimen sequenced was peripheral blood. The V call is TRBV6-1, the J call TRBJ2-1; 8 nucleotides match TRBD1. The CDR3 region is CASSEQTGGYNEQFF. Here the CDR3 DNA reads TGTGCCAGCAGTGAACAAACAGGGGGTTACAATGAGCAGTTCTTC.